Only one count was recorded for the clone carrying this T cell receptor beta chain. Its antigen is undetermined. Germline assignment: CDR1 SGHRS and CDR2 YFSETQ. J gave up 8 bases and V 3 bases, and 5 bases lay outside the gene matches. The CDR3 spans 13 residues. This sample is part of a study of T cell responses to AZD1222 COVID-19 vaccine. Overall study results and limits: Clonal diversity may have been underestimated, and the donors were mostly white British, with more females than males. With dominance at 160-218 and 743-854, vaccine-associated CD4 TCRs spanned spike.

Repertoires were generated with immunoSEQ multiplex PCR, while TCRdb's copy carries only in-frame clones and drops some. Among fewer than 130,000 clones listed, 88% were seen once. The source was peripheral blood, collected on day 0 of AZD1222 vaccination. The chain combines TRBV5-1 with TRBJ1-2; 9 nucleotides match TRBD1. The receptor was isolated from an adult in good health. DNA of the CDR3: TGCGCCAGCAGCTCACAGGGGGCGCGAGGCTACACCTTC. Protein product: CASSSQGARGYTF. The full variable domain, in which reference TRBV5-1 and TRBJ1-2 provide the parts outside the CDR3, is KAGVTQTPRYLIKTRGQQVTLSCSPISGHRSVSWYQQTPGQGLQFLFEYFSETQRNKGNFPGRFSGRQFSNSRSEMNVSTLELGDSALYLCASSSQGARGYTFGSGTRLTVV.